The 21 T cell receptor beta chains listed next were all sequenced from one sample in a study of cytomegalovirus exposure and HLA in healthy donors. PCR primers comprised 60 Vbeta and 13 Jbeta primers. Sequencing used immunoSEQ multiplex PCR; TCRdb keeps in-frame clones, though not all of them. The sample yields under 200,000 clones, 82% seen once. Sequenced material: PBMCs. These receptors all stem from a woman between 18 and 30 years old in good health and CMV-seronegative.

This chain connects TRBV27 to TRBJ2-7; 9 bases line up with TRBD2. Trimming at V came to 5 bases and at J to 5 bases, leaving 10 bases not matched to a gene. From germline, CDR1 is MNHEY and CDR2 SMNVEV (reference sequence). This CDR3 has 15 amino acids. This CDR3 reads CASSALAGGVHEQYF. CDR3 DNA: TGTGCCAGCAGTGCCTTGGCGGGAGGGGTCCACGAGCAGTACTTC.

This chain connects TRBV19 to TRBJ2-6, with D uncertain. Germline CDR1 LNHDA, CDR2 SQIVND (reference sequence). The CDR3 extends over 15 amino acids. The germline V and J ends were trimmed by 3 bases and 0 bases, with 6 bases remaining between them. CDR3 DNA: TGTGCCAGTAGTATTATCAGCTCTGGGGCCAACGTCCTGACTTTC. The encoded protein is CASSIISSGANVLTF.

The V and J genes are TRBV27 and TRBJ1-2; weak D call: TRBD1 (5 bases). V was pared by 5 bases and J by 9 bases, with 16 bases between. This CDR3 has 13 residues. The germline CDR1 and CDR2 sequences are MNHEY and SMNVEV (reference sequence). CDR3 loop: CASSPQGPRSYTF. The CDR3 region has the DNA TGTGCCAGCAGTCCTCAGGGTCCTAGGAGCTACACCTTC.

Comments on this clone: The same CDR3 is also encoded by other DNA sequences in this sample. The genes are TRBV5-6 and TRBJ1-4; D is unclear. The V gene's germline CDR1 is SGHDT and CDR2 YYEEEE. The CDR3 runs to 12 residues. V gave up 0 bases and J gave up 8 bases, with 5 bases separating them. CDR3 sequence reads: CASSLEEEKLFF. The CDR3 region has the DNA TGTGCCAGCAGCTTGGAAGAGGAAAAACTGTTTTTT.

The rearrangement links TRBV27 to TRBJ2-3, with 7 bases matching TRBD2. CDR1 and CDR2 from the germline V gene are MNHEY and SMNVEV (reference sequence). The V segment lost 4 bases and the J segment 4 bases; nucleotides outside the gene matches: 8. The CDR3 is 15 amino acids. As DNA, the CDR3 is TGTGCCAGCAGTTACAGACTAGCTGGGCCAGATACGCAGTATTTT. Amino acid sequence: CASSYRLAGPDTQYF.

V usage is TRBV12-5 and J usage is TRBJ2-2; 8 nucleotides align to TRBD1. Germline trimming cut 3 bases from V and 1 base from J; bases unmatched to any gene: 4. The germline gives CDR1 LGHNT, CDR2 FRNRAP. This CDR3 spans 16 amino acids. CDR3 sequence: CASGFSGTGNTGELFF. The CDR3 region has the DNA TGTGCTAGTGGTTTCTCCGGGACAGGGAACACCGGGGAGCTGTTTTTT.

This clone was counted a few times. The J gene is TRBJ2-2, the V gene TRBV5-4; 11 nucleotides agree with TRBD1. This CDR3 has 14 residues. V shed 4 bases and J 6 bases; nucleotides not matched to a gene: 2. Germline assignment: CDR1 SGHNT and CDR2 YYREEE (reference sequence). The CDR3 bases are TGTGCCAGCAGCGCGGGACAGGGGGCCGGGGAGCTGTTTTTT. Translated, it gives CASSAGQGAGELFF.

The CDR3 DNA follows: TGTGCCAGCAGCACGCCGGGAACCCCCTACGAGCAGTACTTC. Amino acids: CASSTPGTPYEQYF. V is TRBV5-6 and J is TRBJ2-7; perhaps TRBD2 as D (5 bases). The CDR3 has 14 amino acids. Germline lookup yields CDR1 SGHDT and CDR2 YYEEEE. V dropped 4 bases and J dropped 2 bases, with 13 bases sitting between them.

The genes are TRBV5-1 and TRBJ1-1; D ambiguous. Trimming took 0 bases from V and 5 from J, leaving 5 bases between them. The CDR3 totals 12 residues. Germline CDR1 and CDR2: SGHRS and YFSETQ. The CDR3 loop reads CASSLDGTEAFF. The CDR3 nucleotides are TGCGCCAGCAGCTTGGACGGTACTGAAGCTTTCTTT.

The chain is built from TRBV7-9 and TRBJ1-6, with 9 bases lining up with TRBD1. Trimming cost V 1 base and J 11 bases; bases outside gene matches: 9. Germline CDR1 is SEHNR and CDR2 is FQNEAQ (reference sequence). The length of the CDR3 is 16 residues. The DNA of the CDR3 is TGTGCCAGCAGCTTAGGGGCGGGACAGGGAAAGCCACCCCTCCACTTT. It codes for CASSLGAGQGKPPLHF.

This chain links TRBV4-2 with TRBJ1-4; unclear D gene. The length of the CDR3 is 12 residues. Per germline, CDR1 LGHNA and CDR2 YNFKEQ. Between the trimmed V and J ends, which lost 0 bases and 10 bases, there was a span of 6 bases. CDR3 sequence (DNA): TGTGCCAGCAGCCAAGATGGCCGAAAACTGTTTTTT. Translation: CASSQDGRKLFF.

The chain is built from TRBV4-1 and TRBJ2-7; 9 bases line up with TRBD1. The CDR3 covers 14 residues. CDR1 is MGHRA and CDR2 is YSYEKL in the germline V gene. The V gene end was trimmed by 3 bases and the J gene end by 5 bases; junction bases not matched to a gene: 5. CDR3 bases: TGCGCCAGCAGCCACACAGGGGGCGCCGACGAGCAGTACTTC. Amino acids: CASSHTGGADEQYF.

V is TRBV30 and J is TRBJ1-1; possibly TRBD1 for D (5 bases). Trimming stripped 8 bases from V and 0 bases from J, with 16 bases between. The CDR3 contains 14 residues. Germline lookup yields CDR1 GTSNPN and CDR2 SVGIG (reference sequence). The DNA of the CDR3 is TGTGCCGGGACTCTAGGCGGTATGAACACTGAAGCTTTCTTT. Protein product: CAGTLGGMNTEAFF.

A remark on this clone: The junction differs from germline at one of its ends, possibly a read error. V usage is TRBV6-1 and J usage is TRBJ1-5, with TRBD1 matching over 9 bases. The CDR3 runs to 16 residues. The V gene's germline CDR1 is MNHNS and CDR2 SASEGT. In nucleotides, the CDR3 is TGTGCCAGCACTGAACTACAGGGGGCGCTGATTCAGCCCCAGCATTTT. This sequence encodes CASTELQGALIQPQHF.

The J gene is TRBJ2-1, the V gene TRBV27; no clear D. Between the trimmed V and J ends, which lost 6 bases and 1 base, there was a span of 4 bases. This CDR3 is 12 amino acids long. Germline CDR1 is MNHEY and CDR2 is SMNVEV (reference sequence). The CDR3: CASSQSYNEQFF. The CDR3 nucleotides are TGTGCCAGCAGCCAGTCCTACAATGAGCAGTTCTTC.

J is TRBJ1-4 and V is TRBV28; no definite D call. Germline CDR1 reads MDHEN; CDR2 reads SYDVKM. V was clipped by 1 base and J by 4 bases, with 13 bases between them. The CDR3 is 16 residues long. CDR3 in amino acids: CASSLFREGGNEKLFF. The CDR3 DNA is TGTGCCAGCAGTTTATTTAGGGAAGGAGGTAATGAAAAACTGTTTTTT.

This chain links TRBV9 with TRBJ1-1; TRBD1 is a possible D gene (6 bases). Trimming took 4 bases from V and 10 from J, leaving 23 bases between them. Germline lookup yields CDR1 SGDLS and CDR2 YYNGEE. The CDR3 totals 15 residues. CDR3 residues: CASSPTRARGLGAFF. CDR3 bases: TGTGCCAGCAGCCCGACCCGGGCCAGGGGCTTGGGAGCTTTCTTT.

This clone was counted a few times. The J gene is TRBJ2-1, the V gene TRBV2; TRBD2 matches at 9 bases. The J segment lost 7 bases and the V segment lost 6 bases, leaving 7 bases of the junction unmatched. The CDR3 is 14 amino acids. Germline-derived CDR1 and CDR2 are SNHLY and FYNNEI. The CDR3 DNA sequence: TGTGCCAGCAGGGGGGAGCTAGCGGGGAATGAGCAGTTCTTC. Protein product: CASRGELAGNEQFF. Supplemented by reference TRBV2 and TRBJ2-1, the full variable domain reads EPEVTQTPSHQVTQMGQEVILRCVPISNHLYFYWYRQILGQKVEFLVSFYNNEISEKSEIFDDQFSVERPDGSNFTLKIRSTKLEDSAMYFCASRGELAGNEQFFGPGTRLTVL.

V and J are TRBV28 and TRBJ2-6; 11 bases agree with TRBD2. V shed 3 bases, J shed 1 base, and the junction held 5 bases outside the gene matches. The CDR3 covers 18 residues. In germline, CDR1 is MDHEN, CDR2 SYDVKM. CDR3 protein: CASSLFASGRSGANVLTF. Here the CDR3 DNA reads TGTGCCAGCAGTTTGTTCGCTAGCGGGAGGTCTGGGGCCAACGTCCTGACTTTC.

J is TRBJ2-7 and V is TRBV7-9; the match to TRBD2 covers 9 bases. There are 15 residues in the CDR3. Germline V lookup: CDR1 SEHNR, CDR2 FQNEAQ (reference sequence). V lost 1 base to trimming and J lost 4 bases; unmatched junction nucleotides: 5. The DNA of the CDR3 is TGTGCCAGCAGCTTAGATCTAGCGGGGATATACGAGCAGTACTTC. This gives the protein CASSLDLAGIYEQYF.

The chain recombines TRBV21-1 with TRBJ1-4; TRBD1, the table's D call, lacks a check against the DNA. TRBV21-1 is designated a pseudogene. The CDR3 has 18 amino acids. This chain's CDR3 is CASRSLWGQRATNEKLFF. CDR3 nucleotide sequence: TGTGCCAGCAGAAGTCTGTGGGGACAGAGAGCAACTAATGAAAAACTGTTTTTT.